These 23 T cell receptor beta chains share one sample of origin, sequenced in a study of blood T cell repertoires in COVID-19 (TCRdb year 2020). Libraries were constructed by the immunoSEQ multiplex PCR assay. TCRdb took over this immuneACCESS table, retaining in-frame rearrangements with V and J assigned. Such tables are incomplete; in checked studies, under half of the missing clones stem from an unresolved V gene, and the remainder is unexplained. This sample gives approximately 300,000 clones in total; about 83% of them show up just once. Clones ranked in the top ten supply about 1.6% of the sample. The sample comprised peripheral blood. These receptors were obtained from a woman in her fifties or sixties with acute or convalescent COVID-19.

This clone was seen just once. The V call is TRBV7-9, the J call TRBJ1-1; TRBD1 might be the D (6 bases). Trimming took 3 bases from V and 0 from J, leaving 8 bases between them. CDR1 is SEHNR, CDR2 FQNEAQ, per germline (reference sequence). This CDR3 region has 14 residues. CDR3 region: CASSFGQMNTEAFF. The CDR3 region has the DNA TGTGCCAGCAGCTTTGGACAGATGAACACTGAAGCTTTCTTT.

This rearrangement joins TRBV6-5 to TRBJ2-7; TRBD1 aligns across 8 bases. With V trimmed by 4 bases and J by 5 bases, 7 bases remained unmatched. Germline CDR1 MNHEY, CDR2 SVGAGI. This CDR3 is 14 amino acids long. DNA of the CDR3: TGTGCCAGCAGTTTCGGACAGGGCCTGAACGAGCAGTACTTC. The encoded protein is CASSFGQGLNEQYF.

The V call is TRBV18, the J call TRBJ1-4; TRBD1 aligns across 7 bases. Trimming cost V 1 base and J 7 bases; bases outside gene matches: 3. The CDR3 length is 14 residues. Germline V gives CDR1 KGHSH, CDR2 LQKENI. The CDR3 here is CASSPQGASEKLFF. The CDR3 DNA reads TGTGCCAGCTCACCACAGGGGGCAAGTGAAAAACTGTTTTTT.

V and J are TRBV7-3 and TRBJ1-5; 7 bases map to TRBD1. This CDR3 is 13 amino acids long. After removal of 5 bases from V and 7 bases from J, the junction contained 5 bases not matched to a gene. The germline V gene has CDR1 SGHTA and CDR2 FQGTGA. The CDR3 protein is CASSTRQGQPQHF. DNA for the CDR3: TGTGCCAGCAGCACCCGACAGGGCCAGCCCCAGCATTTT.

This clone was seen only a few times. The chain is built from TRBV6-1 and TRBJ2-1; TRBD2 agrees at 14 bases. The germline gives CDR1 MNHNS, CDR2 SASEGT. Trimming removed 3 bases from V and 2 bases from J; junction bases left unmatched: 3. CDR3 length equals 17 residues. CDR3 in DNA: TGTGCCAGCAGTGAGCCGGGACTAGCGGGAGCCTACAATGAGCAGTTCTTC. Translated, it gives CASSEPGLAGAYNEQFF.

The rearrangement joins TRBV7-2 to TRBJ2-5; D is undetermined. The CDR3 has 15 amino acids. V was trimmed by 0 bases and J by 1 base, leaving 9 bases between them. CDR1 is SGHTA and CDR2 is FQGNSA in the germline V gene. CDR3 DNA: TGTGCCAGCAGCTTAGCCCACACCCCCCAAGAGACCCAGTACTTC. It yields the protein CASSLAHTPQETQYF.

The chain is built from TRBV2 and TRBJ2-7; no definite D call. Germline V gives CDR1 SNHLY, CDR2 FYNNEI. V was pared by 4 bases and J by 3 bases, with 16 bases between. The CDR3 consists of 15 residues. CDR3 DNA: TGTGCCAGCAGTGCGGAAGGTTACAGAAACTACGAGCAGTACTTC. Translating it yields CASSAEGYRNYEQYF. Supplemented by reference TRBV2 and TRBJ2-7, the full variable domain reads EPEVTQTPSHQVTQMGQEVILRCVPISNHLYFYWYRQILGQKVEFLVSFYNNEISEKSEIFDDQFSVERPDGSNFTLKIRSTKLEDSAMYFCASSAEGYRNYEQYFGPGTRLTVT.

The chain employs TRBV29-1 and TRBJ2-2, with D tentatively TRBD1 (5 bases). CDR1 is SQVTM and CDR2 is ANQGSEA in the germline V gene. This CDR3 has 12 residues. Trimming took 5 bases from V and 7 from J, leaving 11 bases between them. CDR3 region: CSVNHRNGELFF. The CDR3 nucleotides read TGCAGCGTTAACCACAGGAACGGGGAGCTGTTTTTT.

This clone appeared a few times. The chain couples TRBV6-4 to TRBJ2-7; weak D call: TRBD1 (5 bases). Per germline, CDR1 MRHNA and CDR2 SNTAGT. Between the trimmed V and J ends, which lost 3 bases and 5 bases, there was a span of 5 bases. The CDR3 has 11 amino acids. The DNA for the CDR3 is TGTGCCAGCAGTGAACAGGACGAGCAGTACTTC. Amino acid sequence: CASSEQDEQYF.

The chain combines TRBV24-1 with TRBJ1-2; 9 bases match TRBD1. The CDR3 has 16 amino acids. The junction had 4 bases not matched to a gene; V was cut back by 3 bases and J by 0 bases. CDR1 KGHDR and CDR2 SFDVKD come from the germline V gene. Here the CDR3 reads CATSDGTGRANYGYTF. In DNA, the CDR3 is TGTGCCACCAGTGATGGGACAGGGCGGGCTAACTATGGCTACACCTTC.

The chain employs TRBV19 and TRBJ2-3; TRBD2 is a possible D gene (6 bases). CDR3 length equals 13 residues. Germline CDR1 and CDR2: LNHDA and SQIVND (reference sequence). Trimming removed 4 bases from V and 8 bases from J, with 13 bases in between. The CDR3 coding sequence is TGTGCCAGTAGTAACGGGGAGCGGGCTACGCAGTATTTT. Translated, it gives CASSNGERATQYF.

The table lists this clone with a count of one. The V gene is TRBV4-3, the J gene TRBJ2-7, with 8 bases identical to TRBD1. The germline V gene encodes CDR1 LGHNA and CDR2 YSLEER. The V and J ends lost 4 bases and 8 bases, in that order; junction bases with no gene match: 13. CDR3 length: 15 amino acids. The CDR3 region has the DNA TGCGCCAGCAGCCTGGCGGACAGGGATGCCCCGCAGCAGTACTTC. This gives the protein CASSLADRDAPQQYF.

The CDR3 spells CASSFQPGLASYNEQFF. The CDR3 nucleotides are TGTGCCAGCAGCTTTCAACCGGGACTAGCATCCTACAATGAGCAGTTCTTC. The V call is TRBV7-3, the J call TRBJ2-1, with 9 bases aligning to TRBD2. After removal of 3 bases from V and 1 base from J, the junction contained 7 bases not matched to a gene. Germline assignment: CDR1 SGHTA and CDR2 FQGTGA. The CDR3 is made up of 17 amino acids.

This sequence joins TRBV2 and TRBJ1-2; perhaps TRBD1 as D (6 bases). Germline V CDR1 and CDR2: SNHLY, FYNNEI. The CDR3 sequence is 15 residues long. V lost 4 bases and J 6 bases, leaving 18 bases between the germline ends. CDR3: CASSGGTNVPDGYTF. In nucleotides, the CDR3 is TGTGCCAGCAGTGGTGGGACAAACGTCCCGGATGGCTACACCTTC.

The V and J genes are TRBV24-1 and TRBJ2-1, with 10 bases aligning to TRBD2. There are 17 residues in the CDR3. The V and J ends lost 4 bases and 2 bases, in that order; junction bases with no gene match: 7. Germline CDR1 KGHDR, CDR2 SFDVKD. This CDR3 reads CATSDSQTSGPYNEQFF. CDR3 bases: TGTGCCACCAGTGACTCCCAGACTAGCGGGCCCTACAATGAGCAGTTCTTC.

The J gene is TRBJ2-5, the V gene TRBV19; D not certain. V was shortened by 6 bases and J by 5 bases, with 10 bases between the two germline ends. This CDR3 has 12 residues. The germline V gene has CDR1 LNHDA and CDR2 SQIVND (reference sequence). Written as DNA, the CDR3 is TGTGCCAGTAGGGCCAGAACCGAGACCCAGTACTTC. Translating it yields CASRARTETQYF.

This clone showed up just once. This chain uses TRBV6-5 with TRBJ1-2; D not resolved. There are 13 residues in the CDR3. V was shortened by 3 bases and J by 6 bases, with 11 bases between the two germline ends. Germline V gene lookup returns CDR1 MNHEY and CDR2 SVGAGI. In DNA form, the CDR3 reads TGTGCCAGCAGTTATCCGGGTTCGGATGGCTACACCTTC. It specifies CASSYPGSDGYTF.

The rearrangement links TRBV19 to TRBJ1-1; 7 nucleotides line up with TRBD1. V dropped 3 bases and J dropped 5; count of bases not matched to a gene: 6. Germline V lookup: CDR1 LNHDA, CDR2 SQIVND (reference sequence). This CDR3 spans 14 amino acids. In nucleotides, the CDR3 is TGTGCCAGTAGTATTTCACAGGGGCTGACTGAAGCTTTCTTT. Translating gives CASSISQGLTEAFF.

The count of this clone is one. This sequence joins TRBV18 and TRBJ1-6; D gene unclear. Germline V CDR1 and CDR2: KGHSH, LQKENI. The CDR3 runs 13 residues. Trimming removed 3 bases at V and 8 bases at J, with 8 bases between. The CDR3 is CASSPSGDSPLHF. The DNA for the CDR3 is TGTGCCAGCTCACCCAGCGGGGATTCACCCCTCCACTTT.

The J gene is TRBJ1-1, the V gene TRBV10-3; the D is unclear. Germline CDR1 ENHRY, CDR2 SYGVKD. V lost 6 bases to trimming and J lost 1 base, with 9 bases between them. The CDR3 sequence is 13 residues long. The CDR3 sequence is CAISQTGNTEAFF. CDR3 in DNA: TGTGCCATCAGCCAGACGGGGAACACTGAAGCTTTCTTT.

This clone was found once. The chain employs TRBV7-9 and TRBJ1-2; 7 bases agree with TRBD1. The CDR3 totals 14 residues. Looked up from germline, CDR1 is SEHNR and CDR2 is FQNEAQ (reference sequence). V lost 6 bases to trimming and J lost 0 bases; unmatched junction nucleotides: 4. DNA of the CDR3: TGTGCCAGCAGTTACAGGGGAGCTAACTATGGCTACACCTTC. Translated, it gives CASSYRGANYGYTF. Full variable domain (outside the CDR3, taken from reference TRBV7-9 and TRBJ1-2): DTGVSQNPRHKITKRGQNVTFRCDPISEHNRLYWYRQTLGQGPEFLTYFQNEAQLEKSRLLSDRFSAERPKGSFSTLEIQRTEQGDSAMYLCASSYRGANYGYTFGSGTRLTVV.

The chain joins TRBV9 to TRBJ2-2; no reliable D call. V was cut by 0 bases and J by 6 bases, with 15 bases left in between. Germline CDR1 and CDR2: SGDLS and YYNGEE. The CDR3 is 16 residues long. As DNA, the CDR3 is TGTGCCAGCAGCGTAGGGGCCGCCAACGTGGCCGGGGAGCTGTTTTTT. Encoded protein: CASSVGAANVAGELFF.

The chain recombines TRBV10-2 with TRBJ2-7, with 7 bases identical to TRBD1. There are 12 residues in the CDR3. Looked up from germline, CDR1 is WSHSY and CDR2 is SAAADI. With 5 bases clipped from V and 3 bases from J, the junction kept 1 base outside the gene matches. In DNA, the CDR3 is TGCGCCAGCAGTAGACAGGGCTACGAGCAGTACTTC. Amino acid sequence: CASSRQGYEQYF.